A selection of T cell receptor beta chains follows, all from one sample in a study of STAT5B mutations in CD4+ large granular lymphocyte leukemia. The assay was immunoSEQ multiplex PCR, and TCRdb's table has in-frame clones only and misses some. The sample includes about 25,000 clones, 70% to 80% of them seen just once. What was sequenced was CD4+ T cells from blood buffy coats. These receptor sequences come from a human donor in good health. The CDR3 runs from the conserved cysteine through the conserved F or W. The order of the fields is J gene, D gene, V gene, clone size, CDR3 DNA, CDR3 protein. D genes are given only for firm matches. Rows may omit the clone size; those that give it use once, few, many or a size class.

>TRBJ2-7|.|TRBV27|.
TGTGCCAGCAGGTCCCTAGGGGCGGGTGGGAACGAGCAGTACTTC
CASRSLGAGGNEQYF
>TRBJ1-2|TRBD1|TRBV19|.
TGTGCCAGTAGTCGACAGGGTCTGGGCTACACCTTC
CASSRQGLGYTF
>TRBJ1-6|.|TRBV6-1|.
TGTGCCAGCAGTGTATCAGGGAATCGTTCACCCCTCCACTTT
CASSVSGNRSPLHF
>TRBJ2-1|.|TRBV9|.
TGTGCCAGCAGCGGTACAGAGAGCTCCTACAATGAGCAGTTCTTC
CASSGTESSYNEQFF
>TRBJ1-6|.|TRBV4-3|.
TGCGCCAGCAGCCAAGATACTAACAGCAGGAATTCACCCCTCCACTTT
CASSQDTNSRNSPLHF
>TRBJ1-4|.|TRBV18|.
TGTGCCAGCTCTTCCGGGACGGGGGGAGAAAAACTGTTTTTT
CASSSGTGGEKLFF
>TRBJ2-5|.|TRBV19|.
TGTGCCAGTAGTATGGTCTGGGAAGAGACCCAGTACTTC
CASSMVWEETQYF
>TRBJ1-3|.|TRBV13|.
TGTGCCAGCAGCTTAGGCCCGGCAGGCGCCGGAAACACCATATATTTT
CASSLGPAGAGNTIYF
>TRBJ1-3|.|TRBV25-1|.
TGTGCCAGCAGTGAAAACCTTTCTGGAAACACCATATATTTT
CASSENLSGNTIYF
>TRBJ2-2|.|TRBV4-2|.
TGTGCCAGCAGCCAAGAAACAGGGTCGAACACCGGGGAGCTGTTTTTT
CASSQETGSNTGELFF
>TRBJ1-3|.|TRBV28|.
TGTGCCAGCAGAGCAGGCTCAATTGGACGGAACACCATATATTTT
CASRAGSIGRNTIYF
>TRBJ2-5|.|TRBV19|.
TGTGCCAGTAGTATGTCACTTCAAGAGACCCAGTACTTC
CASSMSLQETQYF
>TRBJ2-5|.|TRBV7-9|.
TGTGCCAGCAGTCGGGAGACCCAGTACTTC
CASSRETQYF
>TRBJ1-2|TRBD1|TRBV4-2|.
TGTACCAGCAGCCCACAAGGGGGCGCGGGCTATGGCTACACCTTC
CTSSPQGGAGYGYTF
>TRBJ1-5|.|TRBV4-3|.
TGCGCCAGCAGCCCGGAGTACGGGAGCGGCAATCAGCCCCAGCATTTT
CASSPEYGSGNQPQHF
>TRBJ2-7|TRBD2|TRBV5-1|few
TGCGCCAGCAGCTTGGCTCTAGCGGGATTTACCTACGAGCAGTACTTC
CASSLALAGFTYEQYF
>TRBJ2-1|.|TRBV14|.
TGTGCCAGCAGCCACGACATCGGCGACAATGAGCAGTTCTTC
CASSHDIGDNEQFF
>TRBJ1-2|.|TRBV19|few
TGTGCCAGTAGTTTCCCGGGGGTGAACTATGGCTACACCTTC
CASSFPGVNYGYTF
>TRBJ2-2|TRBD2|TRBV30|.
TGTGCCTGGAGTCCGACTAGCGGAATGAGCGGGGAGCTGTTTTTT
CAWSPTSGMSGELFF
>TRBJ2-3|.|TRBV27|.
TGTGCCAGCAGTTTGGACACTAGCACAGATACGCAGTATTTT
CASSLDTSTDTQYF
>TRBJ2-5|.|TRBV20-1|once
TGCAGTGCCCAAGAGCAAGAGACCCAGTACTTC
CSAQEQETQYF
>TRBJ1-4|.|TRBV2|few
TGTGCCAGCAGTGAGGGGGGCACGAAGGAAAAACTGTTTTTT
CASSEGGTKEKLFF
>TRBJ2-3|.|TRBV19|.
TGTGCCAGTAGTATAGCGGGGCGTAGCACAGATACGCAGTATTTT
CASSIAGRSTDTQYF
>TRBJ2-7|.|TRBV10-2|.
TGCGCCAGCAGTATTTCCTACGAGCAGTACTTC
CASSISYEQYF
>TRBJ1-6|TRBD1|TRBV7-3|.
TGTGCCAGCAGCTTTACAGGGGACGCACCCCTCCACTTT
CASSFTGDAPLHF
>TRBJ2-1|TRBD1|TRBV18|.
TGTGCCAGCTCATCGGGACAGGGGGCTACAAATGAGCAGTTCTTC
CASSSGQGATNEQFF
>TRBJ2-7|.|TRBV15|.
TGTGCCACCAGCAGAGATGGGTTGGGGGAGAGAAACTACGAGCAGTACTTC
CATSRDGLGERNYEQYF
>TRBJ2-1|.|TRBV27|.
TGTGCCAGCAGTTGGGGAGACAGGCCCTACAATGAGCAGTTCTTC
CASSWGDRPYNEQFF
>TRBJ2-1|TRBD2|TRBV5-4|.
TGTGCCAGCAGCCTAGGGGGACTAGCGGGAGGGCCGCGGAATGAGCAGTTCTTC
CASSLGGLAGGPRNEQFF